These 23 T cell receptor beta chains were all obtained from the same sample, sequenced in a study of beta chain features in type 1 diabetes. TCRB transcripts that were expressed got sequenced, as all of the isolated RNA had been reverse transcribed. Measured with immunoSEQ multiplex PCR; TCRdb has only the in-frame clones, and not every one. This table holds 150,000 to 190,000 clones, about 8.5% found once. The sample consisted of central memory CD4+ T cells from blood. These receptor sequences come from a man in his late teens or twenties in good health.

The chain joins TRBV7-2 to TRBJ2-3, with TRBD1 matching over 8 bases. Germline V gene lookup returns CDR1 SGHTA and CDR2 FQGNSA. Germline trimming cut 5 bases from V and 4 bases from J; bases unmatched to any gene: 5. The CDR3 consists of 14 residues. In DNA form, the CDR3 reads TGTGCCAGCAGCAAACAGGGGGATCCAGATACGCAGTATTTT. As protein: CASSKQGDPDTQYF.

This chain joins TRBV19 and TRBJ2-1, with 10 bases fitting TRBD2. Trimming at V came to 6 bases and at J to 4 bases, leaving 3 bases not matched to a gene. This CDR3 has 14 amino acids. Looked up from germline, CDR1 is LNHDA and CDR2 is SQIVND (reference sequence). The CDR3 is CASRSGRGYNEQFF. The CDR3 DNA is TGTGCCAGTAGAAGCGGGAGGGGGTACAATGAGCAGTTCTTC.

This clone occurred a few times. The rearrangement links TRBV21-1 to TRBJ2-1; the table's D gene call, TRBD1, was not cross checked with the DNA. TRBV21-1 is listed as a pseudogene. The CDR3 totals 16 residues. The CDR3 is CASSPWGRPPYNEQFF. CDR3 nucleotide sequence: TGTGCCAGCAGCCCCTGGGGCCGACCCCCCTACAATGAGCAGTTCTTC.

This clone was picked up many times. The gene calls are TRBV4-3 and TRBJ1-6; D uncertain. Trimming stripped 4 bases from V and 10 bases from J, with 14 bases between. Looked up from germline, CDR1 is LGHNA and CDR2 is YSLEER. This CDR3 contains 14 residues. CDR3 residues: CASSRAPRGSPLHF. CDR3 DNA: TGCGCCAGCAGCCGAGCGCCTCGGGGATCACCCCTCCACTTT.

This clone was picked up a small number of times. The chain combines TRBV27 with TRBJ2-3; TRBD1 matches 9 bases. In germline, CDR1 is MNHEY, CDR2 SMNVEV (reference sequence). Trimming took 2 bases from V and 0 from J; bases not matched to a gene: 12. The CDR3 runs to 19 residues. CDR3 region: CASSLPGQGGYRSTDTQYF. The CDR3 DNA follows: TGTGCCAGCAGTTTACCGGGACAGGGTGGGTACCGCAGCACAGATACGCAGTATTTT.

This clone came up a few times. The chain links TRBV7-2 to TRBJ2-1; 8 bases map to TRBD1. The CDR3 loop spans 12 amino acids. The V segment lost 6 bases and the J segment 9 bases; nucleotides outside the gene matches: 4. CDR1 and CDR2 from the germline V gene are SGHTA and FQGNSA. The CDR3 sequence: CASRQQGVEQFF. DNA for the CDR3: TGTGCCAGCAGGCAACAGGGGGTTGAGCAGTTCTTC. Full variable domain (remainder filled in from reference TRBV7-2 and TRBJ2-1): GAGVSQSPSNKVTEKGKDVELRCDPISGHTALYWYRQSLGQGLEFLIYFQGNSAPDKSGLPSDRFSAERTGGSVSTLTIQRTQQEDSAVYLCASRQQGVEQFFGPGTRLTVL.

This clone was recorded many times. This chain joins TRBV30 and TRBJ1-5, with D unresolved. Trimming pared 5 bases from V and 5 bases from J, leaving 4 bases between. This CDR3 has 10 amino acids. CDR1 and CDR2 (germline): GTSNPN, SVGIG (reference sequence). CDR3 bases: TGTGCCTGGGGAGATCAGCCCCAGCATTTT. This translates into CAWGDQPQHF.

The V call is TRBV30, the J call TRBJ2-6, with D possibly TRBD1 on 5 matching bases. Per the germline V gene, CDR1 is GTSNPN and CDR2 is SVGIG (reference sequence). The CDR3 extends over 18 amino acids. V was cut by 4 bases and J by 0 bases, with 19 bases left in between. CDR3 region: CAWTTEGAAYSGANVLTF. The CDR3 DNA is TGTGCCTGGACAACAGAAGGGGCAGCCTACTCTGGGGCCAACGTCCTGACTTTC.

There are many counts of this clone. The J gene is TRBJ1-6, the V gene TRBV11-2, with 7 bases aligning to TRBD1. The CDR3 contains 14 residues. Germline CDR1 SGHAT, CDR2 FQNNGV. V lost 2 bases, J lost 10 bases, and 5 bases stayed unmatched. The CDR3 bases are TGTGCCAGCAGCTTAAGACAGGGAAGCTCACCCCTCCACTTT. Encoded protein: CASSLRQGSSPLHF. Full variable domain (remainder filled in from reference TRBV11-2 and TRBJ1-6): EAGVAQSPRYKIIEKRQSVAFWCNPISGHATLYWYQQILGQGPKLLIQFQNNGVVDDSQLPKDRFSAERLKGVDSTLKIQPAKLEDSAVYLCASSLRQGSSPLHFGNGTRLTVT.

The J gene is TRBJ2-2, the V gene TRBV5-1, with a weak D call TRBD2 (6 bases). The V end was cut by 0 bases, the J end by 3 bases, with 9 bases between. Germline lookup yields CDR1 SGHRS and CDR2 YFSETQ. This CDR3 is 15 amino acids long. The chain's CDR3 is CASSLVGGYTGELFF. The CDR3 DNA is TGCGCCAGCAGCTTGGTCGGAGGGTACACCGGGGAGCTGTTTTTT.

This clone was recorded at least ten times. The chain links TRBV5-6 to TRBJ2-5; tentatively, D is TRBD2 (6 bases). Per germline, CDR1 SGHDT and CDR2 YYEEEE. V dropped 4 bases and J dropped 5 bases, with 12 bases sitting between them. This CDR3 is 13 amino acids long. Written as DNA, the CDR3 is TGTGCCAGCAGCGGGGGGACGTTGGAGACCCAGTACTTC. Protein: CASSGGTLETQYF.

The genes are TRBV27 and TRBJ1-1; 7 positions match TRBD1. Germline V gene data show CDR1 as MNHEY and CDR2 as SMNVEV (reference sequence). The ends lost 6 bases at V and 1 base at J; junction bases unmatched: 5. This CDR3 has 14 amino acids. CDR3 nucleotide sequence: TGTGCCAGCAGGAGGGACAGATCGAACACTGAAGCTTTCTTT. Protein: CASRRDRSNTEAFF.

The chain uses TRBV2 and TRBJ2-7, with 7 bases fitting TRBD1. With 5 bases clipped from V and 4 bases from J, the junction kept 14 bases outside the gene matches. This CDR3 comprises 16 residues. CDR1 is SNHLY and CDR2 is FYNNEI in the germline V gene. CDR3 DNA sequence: TGTGCCAGCAGTCGGGACAGTGCCAAGAATAGTTACGAGCAGTACTTC. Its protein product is CASSRDSAKNSYEQYF.

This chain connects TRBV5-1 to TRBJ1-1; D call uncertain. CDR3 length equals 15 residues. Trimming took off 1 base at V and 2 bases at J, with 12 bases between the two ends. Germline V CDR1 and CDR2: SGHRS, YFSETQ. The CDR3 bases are TGCGCCAGCAGCTTGCGGGAGGGTGGAAACACTGAAGCTTTCTTT. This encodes CASSLREGGNTEAFF.

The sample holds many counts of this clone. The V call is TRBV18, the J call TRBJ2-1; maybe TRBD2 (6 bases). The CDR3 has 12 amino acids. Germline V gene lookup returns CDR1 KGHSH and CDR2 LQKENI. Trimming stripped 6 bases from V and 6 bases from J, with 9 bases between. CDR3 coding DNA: TGTGCCAGCTCGACTAGTGTCAATGAGCAGTTCTTC. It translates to CASSTSVNEQFF.

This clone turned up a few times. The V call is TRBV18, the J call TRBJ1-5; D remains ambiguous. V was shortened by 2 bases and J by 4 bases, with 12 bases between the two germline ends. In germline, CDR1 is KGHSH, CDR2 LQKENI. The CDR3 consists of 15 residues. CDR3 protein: CASSPEAGANQPQHF. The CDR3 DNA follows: TGTGCCAGCTCACCAGAGGCGGGCGCGAATCAGCCCCAGCATTTT.

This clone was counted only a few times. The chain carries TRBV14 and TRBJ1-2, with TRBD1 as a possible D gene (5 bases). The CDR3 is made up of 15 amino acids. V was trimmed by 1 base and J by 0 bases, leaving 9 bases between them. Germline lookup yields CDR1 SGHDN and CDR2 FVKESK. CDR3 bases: TGTGCCAGCAGCCAAGTAGACAGATCTAACTATGGCTACACCTTC. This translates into CASSQVDRSNYGYTF.

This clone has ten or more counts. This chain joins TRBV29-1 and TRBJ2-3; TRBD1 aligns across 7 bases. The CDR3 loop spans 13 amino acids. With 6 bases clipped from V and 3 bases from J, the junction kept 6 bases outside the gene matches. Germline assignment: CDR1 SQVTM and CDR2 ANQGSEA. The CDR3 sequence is CSVDTGVTDTQYF. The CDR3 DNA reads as TGCAGCGTCGACACAGGGGTAACAGATACGCAGTATTTT.

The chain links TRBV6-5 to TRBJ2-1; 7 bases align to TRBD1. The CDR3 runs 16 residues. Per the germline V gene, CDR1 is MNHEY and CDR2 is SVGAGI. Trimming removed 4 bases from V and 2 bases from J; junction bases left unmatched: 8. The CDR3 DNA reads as TGTGCCAGCAGTTCCCACGACAGGGCCCCCTACAATGAGCAGTTCTTC. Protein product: CASSSHDRAPYNEQFF.

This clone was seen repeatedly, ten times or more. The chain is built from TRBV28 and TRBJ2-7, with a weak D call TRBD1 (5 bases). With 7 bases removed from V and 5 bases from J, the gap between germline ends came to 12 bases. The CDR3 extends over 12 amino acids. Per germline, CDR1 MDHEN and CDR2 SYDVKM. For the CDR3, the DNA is TGTGCCAGCACCACAGGTGGCGACGAGCAGTACTTC. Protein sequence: CASTTGGDEQYF.

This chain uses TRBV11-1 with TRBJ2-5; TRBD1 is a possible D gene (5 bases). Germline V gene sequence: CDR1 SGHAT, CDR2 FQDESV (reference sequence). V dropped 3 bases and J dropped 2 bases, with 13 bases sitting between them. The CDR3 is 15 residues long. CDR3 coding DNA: TGTGCCAGCAGCTTTGGTTCAGGGTGGCAAGAGACCCAGTACTTC. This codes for CASSFGSGWQETQYF. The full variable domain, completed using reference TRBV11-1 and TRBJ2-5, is EAEVAQSPRYKITEKSQAVAFWCDPISGHATLYWYRQILGQGPELLVQFQDESVVDDSQLPKDRFSAERLKGVDSTLKIQPAELGDSAMYLCASSFGSGWQETQYFGPGTRLLVL.

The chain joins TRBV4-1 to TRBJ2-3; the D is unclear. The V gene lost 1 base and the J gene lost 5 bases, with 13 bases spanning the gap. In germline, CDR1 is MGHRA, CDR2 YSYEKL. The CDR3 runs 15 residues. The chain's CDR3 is CASSQGEVIRDTQYF. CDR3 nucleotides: TGCGCCAGCAGCCAAGGAGAGGTTATCCGAGATACGCAGTATTTT.

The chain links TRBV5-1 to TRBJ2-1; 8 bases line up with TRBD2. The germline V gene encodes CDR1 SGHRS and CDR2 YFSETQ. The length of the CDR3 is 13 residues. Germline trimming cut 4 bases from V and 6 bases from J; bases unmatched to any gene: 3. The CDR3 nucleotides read TGCGCCAGCAGCAAGGGACTAGTCAATGAGCAGTTCTTC. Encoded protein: CASSKGLVNEQFF.